The 2 T cell receptor beta chains reported below all come from one sample, sequenced in a study of T-cell reconstitution after alpha-beta-depleted transplantation in children. Preparation of the TCRbeta library involved a method that used unique molecular identifiers. From the PCR reads, TCRdb called clonotypes with MiXCR, one entry per CDR3 protein. This table has 550,000 to 800,000 distinct CDR3 sequences, about 12% appearing once. The sequencing here drew on PBMCs, taken before TCRalphabeta/CD19-depleted stem cell transplant. The receptors were sampled from a girl under 10 years old with congenital amegakaryocytic thrombocytopenia, due to receive a stem cell transplant.

This clonotype occurred many times. For the CDR3, the DNA is TGTGCCAGCAGCTGGGCACCCACAGATACGCAGTATTTT. It specifies CASSWAPTDTQYF. The chain has TRBV5-6 and TRBJ2-3; D ambiguous. The germline V gene has CDR1 SGHDT and CDR2 YYEEEE. The CDR3 loop spans 13 amino acids. Between the trimmed V and J ends, which lost 3 bases and 2 bases, there was a span of 7 bases.

This clonotype was seen repeatedly, ten times or more. The chain combines TRBV27 with TRBJ1-1; D is perhaps TRBD1 (5 bases). The germline V gene encodes CDR1 MNHEY and CDR2 SMNVEV (reference sequence). V lost 3 bases and J 2 bases, leaving 13 bases between the germline ends. The CDR3 length is 15 residues. CDR3 DNA sequence: TGTGCCAGCAGTTTGGGGGGGTGGGGAAACACTGAAGCTTTCTTT. Residues: CASSLGGWGNTEAFF.